This T cell receptor beta chain was captured in a study of blood T cells in healthy people across ages. Primed by a sample-barcoded 5' primer and a J-beta primer mix, a second PCR proceeded for about 6 to 11 cycles. TCRdb processed the 5' RACE reads anew with MiXCR; each CDR3 protein has one entry. This sample has about 690,000 distinct CDR3 sequences; over 40% occur once, and the top ten carry 25% to 35%. This clonotype was observed a handful of times. Germline values: CDR1 MNHEY, CDR2 SVGAGI. The length of the CDR3 is 14 residues. V lost 2 bases, J lost 2 bases, and 10 bases lay in between. The receptor comes from a man older than 75 in good health. The rearrangement links TRBV6-5 to TRBJ2-7; D is uncertain. Sample: blood. CDR3 sequence: CASSYGQNPYEQYF. The CDR3 nucleotides read TGTGCCAGCAGTTACGGGCAGAACCCCTACGAGCAGTACTTC.